These 20 T cell receptor beta chains were all obtained from the same sample, sequenced in a study of T-cell memory formation after mild COVID-19. TCRdb reprocessed the 5' RACE reads via MiXCR and lists one record per CDR3 protein. The data hold 100,000 to 150,000 distinct CDR3 sequences, with 16% observed a single time. The sequenced sample consisted of PBMCs or a T cell subset sorted from them (not recorded which). The receptors shown here come from an adult woman who had mild COVID-19 (a few samples of this study predate the infection). Cell type and time point are not known.

DNA for the CDR3: TGTGCCAGCACCATAGCGGGACCCACAGATACGCAGTATTTT. Protein product: CASTIAGPTDTQYF. This chain links TRBV6-1 with TRBJ2-3; TRBD2 matches 8 bases. V trimming: 7 bases; J trimming: 2 bases; junction bases outside the gene matches: 5. CDR3 size: 14 residues. Per germline, CDR1 MNHNS and CDR2 SASEGT.

The rearrangement links TRBV5-1 to TRBJ1-1; 8 positions match TRBD1. Germline V CDR1 and CDR2: SGHRS, YFSETQ. The CDR3 sequence is 13 residues long. J gave up 13 bases and V 2 bases, and 10 bases lay outside the gene matches. CDR3 in DNA: TGCGCCAGCAGCTTCGACAGGGGCCTGGTCGGTTTCTTT. The encoded protein is CASSFDRGLVGFF. Using reference TRBV5-1 and TRBJ1-1 for the parts outside the CDR3, the full variable domain is KAGVTQTPRYLIKTRGQQVTLSCSPISGHRSVSWYQQTPGQGLQFLFEYFSETQRNKGNFPGRFSGRQFSNSRSEMNVSTLELGDSALYLCASSFDRGLVGFFGQGTRLTVV.

This clonotype has only a few counts. The chain is built from TRBV12-3 or TRBV12-4 and TRBJ1-1; D call uncertain. The CDR3 spans 15 residues. Trimming pared 6 bases from V and 3 bases from J, leaving 17 bases between. In nucleotides, the CDR3 is TGTGCCAGCAGCCCGGTTGCGGGTAGGTACACTGAAGCTTTCTTT. This encodes CASSPVAGRYTEAFF.

V is TRBV30 and J is TRBJ2-5; no reliable D call. Germline loops: CDR1 GTSNPN, CDR2 SVGIG (reference sequence). The CDR3 loop spans 13 amino acids. Trimming took off 2 bases at V and 4 bases at J, with 11 bases between the two ends. CDR3 DNA: TGTGCCTGGAGTAAGGGTCTCCGAGAGACCCAGTACTTC. Residues: CAWSKGLRETQYF.

The rearrangement links TRBV27 to TRBJ2-3; 12 nucleotides agree with TRBD2. CDR3 length: 16 amino acids. Germline values: CDR1 MNHEY, CDR2 SMNVEV (reference sequence). J lost 4 bases, V lost 5 bases, and 7 bases had no gene match. Here the CDR3 reads CASSPLAGGPSDTQYF. Written as DNA, the CDR3 is TGTGCCAGCAGTCCGCTAGCGGGAGGGCCGTCAGATACGCAGTATTTT.

The rearrangement links TRBV7-2 to TRBJ1-6, with 9 nucleotides matching TRBD1. After removal of 0 bases from V and 1 base from J, the junction contained 13 bases not matched to a gene. The CDR3 runs to 21 residues. From germline, CDR1 is SGHTA and CDR2 FQGNSA. DNA of the CDR3: TGTGCCAGCAGCTTAGCGCCCCCGGGACAGGGATATATATCCTATAATTCACCCCTCCACTTT. Its protein is CASSLAPPGQGYISYNSPLHF.

This clonotype turned up a few times. The chain employs TRBV9 and TRBJ2-7; 9 bases map to TRBD1. The CDR3 runs 14 residues. CDR1 and CDR2 (germline): SGDLS, YYNGEE. V was clipped by 3 bases and J by 5 bases; unmatched bases: 6. CDR3: CASSAGTGFHEQYF. Here the CDR3 DNA reads TGTGCCAGCAGCGCCGGGACAGGGTTTCACGAGCAGTACTTC.

This clonotype has just a few counts. The gene calls are TRBV29-1 and TRBJ2-1, with TRBD2 matching over 13 bases. The CDR3 sequence is 15 residues long. Germline CDR1 reads SQVTM; CDR2 reads ANQGSEA. V dropped 3 bases and J dropped 2; count of bases not matched to a gene: 1. Written as DNA, the CDR3 is TGCAGCGTTGAGGGGACTAGCGGGGCCTACAATGAGCAGTTCTTC. Protein sequence: CSVEGTSGAYNEQFF.

This clonotype was seen more than once but under ten times. This chain links TRBV6-2 or TRBV6-3 with TRBJ2-2; 7 bases are a match to TRBD2. This CDR3 is 17 amino acids long. Germline V gene sequence: CDR1 MNHEY, CDR2 SVGEGT. V lost 3 bases and J lost 2; bases outside the gene matches: 9. CDR3 residues: CASSYNVLAVNTGELFF. CDR3 sequence (DNA): TGTGCCAGCAGTTATAATGTTCTAGCGGTCAACACCGGGGAGCTGTTTTTT.

Many counts were recorded for this clonotype. CDR3 nucleotides: TGCGCCAGCAGCTCCTTATCTGGGGACAGCTACACAGATACGCAGTATTTT. Protein sequence: CASSSLSGDSYTDTQYF. The chain is built from TRBV5-1 and TRBJ2-3; TRBD1 aligns across 7 bases. This CDR3 is built from 17 residues. Trimming at V came to 3 bases and at J to 2 bases, leaving 12 bases not matched to a gene. CDR1 and CDR2 from the germline V gene are SGHRS and YFSETQ.

The rearrangement uses TRBV20-1 and TRBJ2-3, with D uncertain. The CDR3 contains 14 residues. V dropped 6 bases and J dropped 2 bases, with 15 bases sitting between them. The germline V gene encodes CDR1 DFQATT and CDR2 SNEGSKA (reference sequence). The CDR3 here is CSAEVADITDTQYF. CDR3 DNA sequence: TGCAGTGCCGAGGTAGCTGATATCACAGATACGCAGTATTTT.

This sequence joins TRBV5-1 and TRBJ1-1, with 7 bases matching TRBD1. Germline trimming cut 0 bases from V and 3 bases from J; bases unmatched to any gene: 2. The CDR3 length is 14 residues. CDR1 and CDR2 (germline): SGHRS, YFSETQ. CDR3 nucleotide sequence: TGCGCCAGCAGCTTGGAGGGACAGTACACTGAAGCTTTCTTT. Translation gives CASSLEGQYTEAFF.

This clonotype was detected only a few times. CDR3 in DNA: TGTGCCAGCACCGTGAACACTGGGGCCAACGTCCTGACTTTC. Translation gives CASTVNTGANVLTF. The rearrangement uses TRBV12-3 or TRBV12-4 and TRBJ2-6; no clear D. The V and J ends lost 7 bases and 2 bases respectively, with 9 bases between them. The length of the CDR3 is 14 residues.

The chain joins TRBV30 to TRBJ2-7; D possibly corresponds to TRBD1 (7 bases). The V and J ends lost 8 bases and 2 bases respectively, with 13 bases between them. Germline V gene data show CDR1 as GTSNPN and CDR2 as SVGIG (reference sequence). The CDR3 length is 12 residues. CDR3 in amino acids: CARQGLAYEQYF. Here the CDR3 DNA reads TGTGCCCGACAGGGACTTGCCTACGAGCAGTACTTC.

Ten or more counts support this clonotype. The rearrangement uses TRBV6-5 and TRBJ1-2; maybe TRBD1 (6 bases). The V end lost 6 bases, the J end lost 2 bases, and 10 bases lay between the germline ends. The CDR3 is made up of 13 amino acids. CDR1 is MNHEY, CDR2 SVGAGI, per germline. The CDR3 here is CASSRGGNYGYTF. CDR3 sequence (DNA): TGTGCCAGCAGCCGAGGGGGGAACTATGGCTACACCTTC.

This clonotype has just a few counts. V and J are TRBV12-3 or TRBV12-4 and TRBJ2-1, with 8 bases identical to TRBD2. Losses at the gene ends were 10 bases for V and 3 bases for J; bases not matched to a gene: 8. This CDR3 is built from 14 residues. This CDR3 is CATYSGTSYNEQFF. For the CDR3, the DNA is TGTGCCACATACTCCGGGACTAGCTACAATGAGCAGTTCTTC.

This clonotype was counted between two and nine times. V and J are TRBV6-5 and TRBJ2-1, with 9 nucleotides matching TRBD2. Trimming removed 0 bases from V and 9 bases from J; junction bases left unmatched: 3. CDR3 length: 14 amino acids. Per germline, CDR1 MNHEY and CDR2 SVGAGI. This CDR3 is CASSYSGGRGEQFF. The CDR3 DNA reads as TGTGCCAGCAGTTACTCGGGCGGGAGGGGTGAGCAGTTCTTC.

The chain carries TRBV9 and TRBJ2-3; D gene unclear. Germline CDR1 and CDR2: SGDLS and YYNGEE. This CDR3 has 14 residues. Trimming pared 4 bases from V and 0 bases from J, leaving 9 bases between. CDR3 sequence reads: CASSIRSSTDTQYF. The DNA for the CDR3 is TGTGCCAGCAGCATCCGATCCAGCACAGATACGCAGTATTTT.

The V gene is TRBV7-2, the J gene TRBJ2-2; TRBD2 aligns across 9 bases. J lost 2 bases, V lost 8 bases, and 6 bases had no gene match. CDR1 is SGHTA, CDR2 FQGNSA, per germline. CDR3 length: 15 residues. The CDR3 DNA reads as TGTGCCAGCCGTAGCGGGAGTTATAACACCGGGGAGCTGTTTTTT. Its translation: CASRSGSYNTGELFF.

A few counts support this clonotype. This chain links TRBV5-1 with TRBJ2-1; TRBD2 might be the D (5 bases). CDR1 SGHRS and CDR2 YFSETQ come from the germline V gene. The germline V and J ends were trimmed by 0 bases and 3 bases, with 10 bases remaining between them. This CDR3 region has 15 residues. CDR3 protein: CASSLAAAGYNEQFF. In nucleotides, the CDR3 is TGCGCCAGCAGCTTGGCGGCTGCGGGCTACAATGAGCAGTTCTTC.